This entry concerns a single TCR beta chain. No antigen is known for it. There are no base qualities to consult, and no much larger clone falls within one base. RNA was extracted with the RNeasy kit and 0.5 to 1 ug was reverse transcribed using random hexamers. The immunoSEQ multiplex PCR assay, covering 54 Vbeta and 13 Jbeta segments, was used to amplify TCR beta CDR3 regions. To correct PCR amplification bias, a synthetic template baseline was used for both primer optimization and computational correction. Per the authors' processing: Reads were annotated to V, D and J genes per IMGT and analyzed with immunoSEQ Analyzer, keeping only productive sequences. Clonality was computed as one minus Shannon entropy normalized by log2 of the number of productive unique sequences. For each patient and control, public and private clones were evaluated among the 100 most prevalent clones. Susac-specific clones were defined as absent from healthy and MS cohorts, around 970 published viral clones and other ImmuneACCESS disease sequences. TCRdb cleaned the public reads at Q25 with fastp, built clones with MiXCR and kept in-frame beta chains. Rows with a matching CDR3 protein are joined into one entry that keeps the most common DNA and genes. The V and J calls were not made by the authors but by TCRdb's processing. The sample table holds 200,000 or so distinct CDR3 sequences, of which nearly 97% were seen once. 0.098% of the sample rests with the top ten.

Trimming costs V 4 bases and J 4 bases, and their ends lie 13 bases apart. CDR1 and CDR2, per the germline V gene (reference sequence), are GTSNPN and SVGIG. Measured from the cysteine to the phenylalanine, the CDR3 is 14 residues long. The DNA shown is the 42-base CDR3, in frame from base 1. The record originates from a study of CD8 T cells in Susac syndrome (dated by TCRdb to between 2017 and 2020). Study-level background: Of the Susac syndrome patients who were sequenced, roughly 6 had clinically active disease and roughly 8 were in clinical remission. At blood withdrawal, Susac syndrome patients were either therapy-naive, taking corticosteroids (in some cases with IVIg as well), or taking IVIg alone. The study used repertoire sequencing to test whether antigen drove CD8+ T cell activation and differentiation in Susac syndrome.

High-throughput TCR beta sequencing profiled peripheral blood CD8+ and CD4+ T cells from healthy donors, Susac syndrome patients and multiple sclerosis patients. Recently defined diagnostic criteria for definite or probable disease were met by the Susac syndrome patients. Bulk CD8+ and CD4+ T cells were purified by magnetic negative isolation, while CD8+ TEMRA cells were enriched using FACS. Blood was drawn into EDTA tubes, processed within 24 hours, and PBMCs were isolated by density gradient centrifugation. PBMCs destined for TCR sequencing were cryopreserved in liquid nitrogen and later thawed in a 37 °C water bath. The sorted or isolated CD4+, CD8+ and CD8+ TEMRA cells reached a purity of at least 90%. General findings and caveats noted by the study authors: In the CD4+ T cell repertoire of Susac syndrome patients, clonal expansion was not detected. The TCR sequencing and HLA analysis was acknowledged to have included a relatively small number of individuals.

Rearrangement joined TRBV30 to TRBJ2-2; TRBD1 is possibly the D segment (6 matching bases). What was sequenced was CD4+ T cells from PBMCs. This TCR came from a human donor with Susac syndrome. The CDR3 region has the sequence CAWKRRTVTGELFF. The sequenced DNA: TGTGCCTGGAAGAGGCGGACAGTCACCGGGGAGCTGTTTTTT.